This entry lists 30 T cell receptor beta chains sequenced from one sample in a study of a mutant IDH1 vaccine in newly diagnosed glioma. Stated time point: week 35, safety follow-up. Alongside topical imiquimod, each dose of vaccine comprised 300 ug of mutant IDH1 20-mer peptide. No antigen has been identified for these receptors. The repertoire was sequenced with immunoSEQ multiplex PCR; TCRdb's copy has only in-frame clones and lacks some. The data show fewer than 35,000 clones, about 70% seen once. The sample consisted of PBMCs, taken from a glioma patient whose treatment included an IDH1 peptide vaccine. These receptors were obtained from a man aged 50 to 60 with glioma.

This rearrangement joins TRBV6-4 to TRBJ2-3; D is possibly TRBD2 (7 bases). CDR3 length: 15 amino acids. The V gene lost 0 bases and the J gene lost 1 base, with 8 bases spanning the gap. Germline CDR1 MRHNA, CDR2 SNTAGT. CDR3 DNA: TGTGCCAGCAGTGACTCAGGGGGGGGCACAGATACGCAGTATTTT. Residues: CASSDSGGGTDTQYF.

The chain joins TRBV4-2 to TRBJ1-2, with TRBD1 identical over 7 bases. Per the germline V gene, CDR1 is LGHNA and CDR2 is YNFKEQ. The CDR3 consists of 15 residues. Trimming at V came to 1 base and at J to 2 bases, leaving 4 bases not matched to a gene. CDR3 loop: CASSQAAQGNYGYTF. The CDR3, as DNA: TGTGCCAGCAGCCAAGCAGCACAGGGGAACTATGGCTACACCTTC.

Only one count was recorded for this clone. This chain uses TRBV6-5 with TRBJ1-1, with D uncertain. The germline V gene encodes CDR1 MNHEY and CDR2 SVGAGI. The CDR3 covers 12 residues. The V end lost 8 bases, the J end lost 7 bases, and 14 bases lay between the germline ends. The CDR3 sequence is CASCGTSGEAFF. As DNA, the CDR3 is TGTGCCAGCTGTGGAACCAGTGGTGAAGCTTTCTTT.

The chain couples TRBV11-3 to TRBJ2-7, with D perhaps given as TRBD1 or TRBD2 (5 bases each). Between the trimmed V and J ends, which lost 5 bases and 4 bases, there was a span of 15 bases. This CDR3 has 14 amino acids. From germline, CDR1 is SGHNT and CDR2 YENEEA. The CDR3 bases are TGTGCCAGCAGCAAAAGGGACGGTAGTTACGAGCAGTACTTC. Its protein product is CASSKRDGSYEQYF.

This clone has a handful of counts. V gene TRBV5-6 combines with J gene TRBJ2-7; 10 bases line up with TRBD2. The CDR3 has 18 amino acids. The germline V gene encodes CDR1 SGHDT and CDR2 YYEEEE. V shed 0 bases and J 1 base; nucleotides not matched to a gene: 10. The CDR3 loop reads CASSLEEVAGGNSYEQYF. CDR3 bases: TGTGCCAGCAGCTTGGAGGAGGTAGCGGGGGGCAATTCCTACGAGCAGTACTTC.

The V call is TRBV2, the J call TRBJ2-5; D is uncertain. Germline lookup yields CDR1 SNHLY and CDR2 FYNNEI. V was cut by 2 bases and J by 3 bases, with 7 bases left in between. The CDR3 spans 13 residues. The CDR3 DNA reads TGTGCCAGCAGTGAATACGAGGAAGAGACCCAGTACTTC. Its translation: CASSEYEEETQYF. Drawing the rest from reference TRBV2 and TRBJ2-5, the complete variable domain is EPEVTQTPSHQVTQMGQEVILRCVPISNHLYFYWYRQILGQKVEFLVSFYNNEISEKSEIFDDQFSVERPDGSNFTLKIRSTKLEDSAMYFCASSEYEEETQYFGPGTRLLVL.

This clone was detected only a few times. The chain uses TRBV7-9 and TRBJ1-1; the D is unclear. Germline CDR1 and CDR2: SEHNR and FQNEAQ (reference sequence). V gave up 8 bases and J gave up 0 bases, with 10 bases separating them. This CDR3 has 13 amino acids. CDR3 loop: CASGEQMNTEAFF. CDR3 DNA: TGTGCCAGCGGGGAACAGATGAACACTGAAGCTTTCTTT.

The chain employs TRBV20-1 and TRBJ2-1, with D hard to call. Looked up from germline, CDR1 is DFQATT and CDR2 is SNEGSKA (reference sequence). The CDR3 runs to 11 residues. The V gene lost 1 base and the J gene lost 6 bases, with 4 bases spanning the gap. CDR3 DNA sequence: TGCAGTGCTAGAGTAGTCAATGAGCAGTTCTTC. Translated, it gives CSARVVNEQFF.

This clone was seen more than once but under ten times. V usage is TRBV10-3 and J usage is TRBJ2-1; 12 nucleotides match TRBD2. Trimming removed 6 bases from V and 5 bases from J; junction bases left unmatched: 2. Germline CDR1 ENHRY, CDR2 SYGVKD. This CDR3 is built from 14 residues. In DNA, the CDR3 is TGTGCCATCAGACTAGCGGGGGGCCACAATGAGCAGTTCTTC. It yields the protein CAIRLAGGHNEQFF.

The chain recombines TRBV7-8 with TRBJ2-7; D is ambiguous. This CDR3 contains 15 residues. Germline loops: CDR1 SGHVS, CDR2 FQNEAQ. Trimming took off 3 bases at V and 0 bases at J, with 12 bases between the two ends. Here the CDR3 DNA reads TGTGCCAGCAGCTTCAGCGTTAGGAGCTCCTACGAGCAGTACTTC. Translating gives CASSFSVRSSYEQYF.

In this sample, this clone turned up a few times. This rearrangement joins TRBV27 to TRBJ1-1; D not certain. V lost 6 bases and J 0 bases, leaving 5 bases between the germline ends. The germline V gene encodes CDR1 MNHEY and CDR2 SMNVEV (reference sequence). This CDR3 has 12 amino acids. The CDR3 sequence: CASRKLNTEAFF. CDR3 DNA sequence: TGTGCCAGCAGGAAACTGAACACTGAAGCTTTCTTT.

Only a few counts were recorded for this clone. The CDR3 protein is CASSANRGYEAFF. The CDR3 DNA follows: TGTGCCAGCAGTGCTAACAGGGGTTATGAAGCTTTCTTT. This sequence joins TRBV28 and TRBJ1-1; 7 bases fit TRBD1. The trim removed 5 bases at V and 7 bases at J, leaving 7 bases unmatched. CDR1 is MDHEN, CDR2 SYDVKM, per germline. There are 13 residues in the CDR3.

V and J are TRBV7-9 and TRBJ1-3; D gene ambiguous. Germline-derived CDR1 and CDR2 are SEHNR and FQNEAQ (reference sequence). V shed 1 base and J shed 0 bases, with 13 bases lying between them. The length of the CDR3 is 17 residues. The CDR3 coding sequence is TGTGCCAGCAGCTTAGGTGGATTGGGAGTCTCTGGAAACACCATATATTTT. This encodes CASSLGGLGVSGNTIYF.

This sequence joins TRBV6-1 and TRBJ1-3, with D hard to call. Trimming cost V 0 bases and J 8 bases, with 11 bases left between them. Looked up from germline, CDR1 is MNHNS and CDR2 is SASEGT. The CDR3 covers 14 residues. CDR3 nucleotide sequence: TGTGCCAGCAGTGAAGCCAGCCGACGTGACACCATATATTTT. Translated, it gives CASSEASRRDTIYF.

For the CDR3, the DNA is TGTGCCAGCAGCGAAATAGACGGGGGAGCCTACAATGAGCAGTTCTTC. It specifies CASSEIDGGAYNEQFF. V gene TRBV9 combines with J gene TRBJ2-1, with D perhaps TRBD2 (6 bases). CDR3 length: 16 amino acids. CDR1 SGDLS and CDR2 YYNGEE come from the germline V gene. The V end lost 3 bases, the J end lost 2 bases, and 15 bases lay between the germline ends.

The genes are TRBV11-2 and TRBJ2-7; unclear D gene. With 2 bases removed from V and 1 base from J, the gap between germline ends came to 9 bases. The CDR3 consists of 14 residues. CDR1 SGHAT and CDR2 FQNNGV come from the germline V gene. CDR3 nucleotides: TGTGCCAGCAGCTTAACGTTTGGTTCCTACGAGCAGTACTTC. It specifies CASSLTFGSYEQYF.

This clone was detected only a few times. This chain connects TRBV6-5 to TRBJ2-5, with 8 bases identical to TRBD2. With 10 bases clipped from V and 3 bases from J, the junction kept 10 bases outside the gene matches. The CDR3 has 14 residues. Germline V gene sequence: CDR1 MNHEY, CDR2 SVGAGI. CDR3 in DNA: TGTGCCACTACGATCAGCGGGGGAGAAGAGACCCAGTACTTC. Amino acids: CATTISGGEETQYF.

This clone was counted a few times. V usage is TRBV19 and J usage is TRBJ1-4; 8 nucleotides align to TRBD1. The V and J ends lost 5 bases and 7 bases, in that order; junction bases with no gene match: 6. Germline V lookup: CDR1 LNHDA, CDR2 SQIVND (reference sequence). The CDR3 runs 14 residues. CDR3 sequence: CASSRTGGSEKLFF. CDR3 in DNA: TGTGCCAGTAGTCGTACAGGGGGGAGTGAAAAACTGTTTTTT.

The rearrangement joins TRBV23-1 to TRBJ2-7; no clear D. TRBV23-1 is an ORF, and what it does is uncertain. The CDR3 spans 14 residues. V was clipped by 0 bases and J by 2 bases, with 8 bases between them. The CDR3 is CASSQSAGTYEQYF. The CDR3 DNA reads as TGCGCCAGCAGTCAATCCGCCGGAACCTACGAGCAGTACTTC.

The table lists this clone with a few counts. The rearrangement links TRBV27 to TRBJ1-2; 7 nucleotides align to TRBD1. The germline gives CDR1 MNHEY, CDR2 SMNVEV (reference sequence). The CDR3 contains 14 residues. V gave up 6 bases and J gave up 6 bases; unmatched junction bases: 10. The CDR3 loop is CASRGQGEIDGYTF. Here the CDR3 DNA reads TGTGCCAGCAGAGGGCAGGGGGAAATTGATGGCTACACCTTC.

This clone was seen a few times. This chain connects TRBV7-6 to TRBJ1-1; maybe TRBD1 (5 bases). The V gene lost 5 bases and the J gene lost 1 base, with 11 bases spanning the gap. The CDR3 runs to 14 residues. Germline V lookup: CDR1 SGHVS, CDR2 FNYEAQ. CDR3 sequence reads: CASSRDGANTEAFF. CDR3 sequence (DNA): TGTGCCAGCAGCCGGGACGGGGCGAACACTGAAGCTTTCTTT.

This chain connects TRBV6-5 to TRBJ2-1; a possible D gene is TRBD2 (6 bases). With 7 bases removed from V and 10 bases from J, the gap between germline ends came to 11 bases. The length of the CDR3 is 11 residues. CDR1 MNHEY and CDR2 SVGAGI come from the germline V gene. CDR3 sequence reads: CASNGSGEQFF. The CDR3 DNA sequence: TGTGCCAGCAACGGGAGCGGCGAGCAGTTCTTC.

V gene TRBV11-2 combines with J gene TRBJ2-7, with 7 bases identical to TRBD2. From germline, CDR1 is SGHAT and CDR2 FQNNGV. V shed 1 base and J 6 bases; nucleotides not matched to a gene: 6. This CDR3 has 14 residues. CDR3 DNA sequence: TGTGCCAGCAGCTTAGGACTGGGAGGGGCCGAGCAGTACTTC. Protein: CASSLGLGGAEQYF.

The CDR3 loop is CASSLGAASRTGELFF. CDR3 nucleotides: TGCGCCAGCAGCTTGGGGGCGGCCTCGCGCACCGGGGAGCTGTTTTTT. V and J are TRBV5-1 and TRBJ2-2; D gene uncertain. Between the trimmed V and J ends, which lost 0 bases and 4 bases, there was a span of 13 bases. CDR1 is SGHRS and CDR2 is YFSETQ in the germline V gene. The CDR3 extends over 16 amino acids.

The rearrangement joins TRBV9 to TRBJ2-1; TRBD2 matches at 13 bases. CDR3 length: 15 residues. V gave up 3 bases and J gave up 8 bases; unmatched junction bases: 5. CDR1 is SGDLS and CDR2 is YYNGEE in the germline V gene. The CDR3 DNA reads as TGTGCCAGCAGCGCAGGGACTAGCGGGATCTATGAGCAGTTCTTC. It encodes CASSAGTSGIYEQFF.

V gene TRBV2 combines with J gene TRBJ2-1; 8 bases are a match to TRBD2. This CDR3 is built from 11 residues. J lost 12 bases, V lost 6 bases, and 4 bases had no gene match. Germline CDR1 reads SNHLY; CDR2 reads FYNNEI. This CDR3 is CASSLAGTQFF. The DNA for the CDR3 is TGTGCCAGCAGCTTAGCGGGGACGCAGTTCTTC.

The CDR3 DNA is TGTGCCAGTAGTATACGGGTGCAGGACGTTCGGTTCTATGGCTACACCTTC. Its translation is CASSIRVQDVRFYGYTF. The rearrangement links TRBV19 to TRBJ1-2; D is unresolved. This CDR3 is built from 17 residues. Per germline, CDR1 LNHDA and CDR2 SQIVND (reference sequence). Trimming stripped 2 bases from V and 4 bases from J, with 20 bases between.

The rearrangement links TRBV4-1 to TRBJ2-1; the D is unclear. The germline V gene has CDR1 MGHRA and CDR2 YSYEKL. Between the trimmed V and J ends, which lost 0 bases and 3 bases, there was a span of 12 bases. The CDR3 loop spans 16 amino acids. This CDR3 is CASSQDPPPFYNEQFF. The CDR3 DNA sequence: TGCGCCAGCAGCCAAGATCCCCCTCCCTTCTACAATGAGCAGTTCTTC.

This clone was seen once. This rearrangement joins TRBV10-3 to TRBJ2-3; 7 bases are a match to TRBD1. CDR3 length equals 15 residues. V lost 4 bases and J lost 2; bases outside the gene matches: 6. Germline V gene lookup returns CDR1 ENHRY and CDR2 SYGVKD. The CDR3 nucleotides are TGTGCCATCAGTGGGACAGGCCACGACACAGATACGCAGTATTTT. Residues: CAISGTGHDTDTQYF.

This clone has just a few counts. The chain uses TRBV7-2 and TRBJ1-2; D is unclear. The ends were cut back, 5 bases at V and 8 bases at J, with 15 bases in the middle. The CDR3 runs to 13 residues. Germline V CDR1 and CDR2: SGHTA, FQGNSA. DNA for the CDR3: TGTGCCAGCAGCAACGACCTTGGCTGGGGCTACACCTTC. This encodes CASSNDLGWGYTF.